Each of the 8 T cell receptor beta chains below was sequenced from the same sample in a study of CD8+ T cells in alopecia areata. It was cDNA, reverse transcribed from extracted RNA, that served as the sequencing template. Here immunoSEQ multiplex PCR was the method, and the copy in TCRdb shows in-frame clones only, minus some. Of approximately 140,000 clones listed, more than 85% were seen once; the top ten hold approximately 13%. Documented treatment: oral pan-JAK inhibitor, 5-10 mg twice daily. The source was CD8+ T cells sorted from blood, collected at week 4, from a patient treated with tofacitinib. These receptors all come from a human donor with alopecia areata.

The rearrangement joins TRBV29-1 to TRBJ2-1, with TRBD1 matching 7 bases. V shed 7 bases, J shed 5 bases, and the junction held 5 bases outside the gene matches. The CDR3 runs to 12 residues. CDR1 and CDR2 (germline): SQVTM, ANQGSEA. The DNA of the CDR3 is TGCAGCGCCGTCACAGGGGACAATGAGCAGTTCTTC. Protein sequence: CSAVTGDNEQFF.

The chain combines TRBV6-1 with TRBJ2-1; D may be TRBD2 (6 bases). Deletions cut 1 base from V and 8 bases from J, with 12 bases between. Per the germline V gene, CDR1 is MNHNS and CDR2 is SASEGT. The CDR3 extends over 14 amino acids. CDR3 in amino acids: CASSEVEGGDEQFF. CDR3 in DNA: TGTGCCAGCAGTGAAGTGGAGGGTGGGGATGAGCAGTTCTTC.

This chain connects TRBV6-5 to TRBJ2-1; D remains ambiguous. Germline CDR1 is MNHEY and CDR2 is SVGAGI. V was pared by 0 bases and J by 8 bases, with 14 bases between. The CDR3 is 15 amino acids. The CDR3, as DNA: TGTGCCAGCAGTTACTCCCCTATGGGTGGCGATGAGCAGTTCTTC. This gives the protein CASSYSPMGGDEQFF.

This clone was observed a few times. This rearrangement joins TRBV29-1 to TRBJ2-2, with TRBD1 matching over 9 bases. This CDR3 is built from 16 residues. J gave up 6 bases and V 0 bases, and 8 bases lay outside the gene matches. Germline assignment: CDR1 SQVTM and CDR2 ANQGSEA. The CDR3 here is CSVEDRGQGGAGELFF. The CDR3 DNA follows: TGCAGCGTTGAAGATCGGGGACAGGGAGGTGCCGGGGAGCTGTTTTTT.

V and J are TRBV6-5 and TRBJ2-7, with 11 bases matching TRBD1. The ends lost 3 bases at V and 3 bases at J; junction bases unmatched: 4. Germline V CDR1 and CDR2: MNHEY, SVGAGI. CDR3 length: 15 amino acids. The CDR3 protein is CASSYGTGGGYEQYF. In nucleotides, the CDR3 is TGTGCCAGCAGTTATGGGACAGGGGGAGGCTACGAGCAGTACTTC.

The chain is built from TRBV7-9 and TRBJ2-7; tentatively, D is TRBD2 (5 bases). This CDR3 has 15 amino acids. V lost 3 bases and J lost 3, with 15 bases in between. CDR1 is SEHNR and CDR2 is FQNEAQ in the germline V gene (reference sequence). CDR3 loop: CASSFRDVPDYEQYF. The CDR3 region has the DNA TGTGCCAGCAGCTTCCGGGATGTTCCTGACTACGAGCAGTACTTC.

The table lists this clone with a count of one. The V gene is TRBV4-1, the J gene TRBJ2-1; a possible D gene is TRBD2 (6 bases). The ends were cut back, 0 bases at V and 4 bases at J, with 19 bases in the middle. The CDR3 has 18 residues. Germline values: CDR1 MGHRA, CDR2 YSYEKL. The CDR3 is CASSQDKEGTSSYNEQFF. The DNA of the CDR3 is TGCGCCAGCAGCCAAGATAAGGAGGGAACGAGTTCTTACAATGAGCAGTTCTTC.

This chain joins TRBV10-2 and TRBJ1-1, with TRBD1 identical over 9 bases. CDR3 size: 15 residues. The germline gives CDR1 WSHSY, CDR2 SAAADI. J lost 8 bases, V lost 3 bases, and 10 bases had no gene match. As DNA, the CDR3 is TGCGCCAGCAGTGATCTTTTTGGACAGGGGTCAGAAGCTTTCTTT. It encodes CASSDLFGQGSEAFF.